The clone carrying this T cell receptor (beta chain) was recorded once. The data derive from a study of T cell changes during pregnancy in multiple sclerosis. The CDR3 spans 14 residues. The germline gives CDR1 SGHTA, CDR2 FQGNSA. Trimming at V came to 7 bases and at J to 0 bases, leaving 5 bases not matched to a gene. Data came from immunoSEQ multiplex PCR; TCRdb stores just in-frame clones and leaves some out. This table holds under 50,000 clones, around 91% found once. The specimen comprised CD4+ T cells from peripheral blood mononuclear cells, sampled in the second trimester of pregnancy. This receptor was obtained from a female donor in good health, enrolled as a control in a pregnancy study. This rearrangement joins TRBV7-2 to TRBJ1-1; the match to TRBD1 covers 7 bases. The CDR3 DNA reads TGTGCCAGCACCCAGACAGGGATGAACACTGAAGCTTTCTTT. It translates to CASTQTGMNTEAFF.